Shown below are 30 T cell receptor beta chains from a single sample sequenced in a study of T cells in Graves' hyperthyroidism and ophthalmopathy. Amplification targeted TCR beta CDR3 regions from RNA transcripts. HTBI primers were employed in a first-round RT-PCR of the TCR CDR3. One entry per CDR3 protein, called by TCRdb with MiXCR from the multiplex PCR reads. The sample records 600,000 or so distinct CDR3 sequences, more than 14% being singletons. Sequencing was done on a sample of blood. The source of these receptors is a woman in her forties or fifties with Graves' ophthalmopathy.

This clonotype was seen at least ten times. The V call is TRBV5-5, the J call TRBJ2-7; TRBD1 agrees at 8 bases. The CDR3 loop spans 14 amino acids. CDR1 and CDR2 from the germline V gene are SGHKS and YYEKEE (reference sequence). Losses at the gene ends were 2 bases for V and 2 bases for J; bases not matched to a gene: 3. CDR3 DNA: TGTGCCAGCAGCTTCCGGACAGGGACCTACGAGCAGTACTTC. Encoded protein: CASSFRTGTYEQYF.

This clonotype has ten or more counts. CDR3 protein: CASSLIRLAGVQDTQYF. The CDR3 DNA sequence: TGCGCCAGCAGCTTGATAAGACTAGCGGGAGTACAAGATACGCAGTATTTT. V usage is TRBV5-1 and J usage is TRBJ2-3; 12 bases match TRBD2. With 1 base clipped from V and 5 bases from J, the junction kept 8 bases outside the gene matches. The CDR3 has 17 residues. CDR1 is SGHRS, CDR2 YFSETQ, per germline.

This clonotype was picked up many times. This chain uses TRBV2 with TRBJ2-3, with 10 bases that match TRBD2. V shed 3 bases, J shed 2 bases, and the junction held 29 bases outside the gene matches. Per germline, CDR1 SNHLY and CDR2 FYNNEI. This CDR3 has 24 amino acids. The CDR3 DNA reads TGTGCCAGCAGTGATCCCAGGACTAGCGGAGTTCCCCCAGATACACAGCAACACACAGATACGCAGTATTTT. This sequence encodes CASSDPRTSGVPPDTQQHTDTQYF.

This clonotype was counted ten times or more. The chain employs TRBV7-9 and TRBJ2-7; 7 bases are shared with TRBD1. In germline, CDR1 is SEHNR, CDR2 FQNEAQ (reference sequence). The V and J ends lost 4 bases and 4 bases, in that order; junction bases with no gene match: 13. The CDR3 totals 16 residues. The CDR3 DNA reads TGTGCCAGCAGCTCAGAGATCTCCGGGACAGCGTACGAGCAGTACTTC. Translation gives CASSSEISGTAYEQYF.

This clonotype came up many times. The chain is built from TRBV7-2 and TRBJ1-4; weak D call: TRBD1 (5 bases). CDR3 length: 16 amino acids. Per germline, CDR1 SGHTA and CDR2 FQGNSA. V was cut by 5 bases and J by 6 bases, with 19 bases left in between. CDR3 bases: TGTGCCAGCAGCCTCTTCCTGGGGGATACGGATGAAAAACTGTTTTTT. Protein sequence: CASSLFLGDTDEKLFF. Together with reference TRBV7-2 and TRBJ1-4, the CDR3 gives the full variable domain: GAGVSQSPSNKVTEKGKDVELRCDPISGHTALYWYRQSLGQGLEFLIYFQGNSAPDKSGLPSDRFSAERTGGSVSTLTIQRTQQEDSAVYLCASSLFLGDTDEKLFFGSGTQLSVL.

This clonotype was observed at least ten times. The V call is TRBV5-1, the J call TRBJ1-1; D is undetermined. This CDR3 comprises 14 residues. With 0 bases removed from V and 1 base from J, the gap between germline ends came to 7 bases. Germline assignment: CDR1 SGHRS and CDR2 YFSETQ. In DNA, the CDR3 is TGCGCCAGCAGCTTGGACGCCCGGAACACTGAAGCTTTCTTT. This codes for CASSLDARNTEAFF.

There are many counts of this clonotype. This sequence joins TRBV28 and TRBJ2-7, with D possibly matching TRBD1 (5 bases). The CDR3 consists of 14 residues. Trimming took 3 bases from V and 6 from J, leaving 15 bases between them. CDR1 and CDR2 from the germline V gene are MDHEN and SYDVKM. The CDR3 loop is CASSFGREGLEQYF. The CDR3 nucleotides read TGTGCCAGCAGTTTCGGCAGGGAAGGTCTCGAGCAGTACTTC. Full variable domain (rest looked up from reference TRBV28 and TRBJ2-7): DVKVTQSSRYLVKRTGEKVFLECVQDMDHENMFWYRQDPGLGLRLIYFSYDVKMKEKGDIPEGYSVSREKKERFSLILESASTNQTSMYLCASSFGREGLEQYFGPGTRLTVT.

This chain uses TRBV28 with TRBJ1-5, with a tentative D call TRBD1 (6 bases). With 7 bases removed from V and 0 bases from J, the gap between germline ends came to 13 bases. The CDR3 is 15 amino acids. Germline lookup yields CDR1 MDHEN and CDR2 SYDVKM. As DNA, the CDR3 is TGTGCCAGCATTACTTCAGGGGTTAGCAATCAGCCCCAGCATTTT. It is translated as CASITSGVSNQPQHF.

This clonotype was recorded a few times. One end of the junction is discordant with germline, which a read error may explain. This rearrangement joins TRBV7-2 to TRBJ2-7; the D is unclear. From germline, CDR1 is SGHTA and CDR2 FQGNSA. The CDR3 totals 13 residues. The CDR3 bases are TGTGCCAGCAGCTCCCTAACAGCCTACAAGCAGTACTTC. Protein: CASSSLTAYKQYF.

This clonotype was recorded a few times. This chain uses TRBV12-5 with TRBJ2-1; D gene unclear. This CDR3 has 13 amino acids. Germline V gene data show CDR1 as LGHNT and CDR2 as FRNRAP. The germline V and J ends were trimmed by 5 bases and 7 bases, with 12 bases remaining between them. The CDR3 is CASGPLVRNEQFF. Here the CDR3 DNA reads TGTGCTAGTGGTCCACTGGTGAGGAATGAGCAGTTCTTC. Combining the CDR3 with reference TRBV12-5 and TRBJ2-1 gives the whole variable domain DARVTQTPRHKVTEMGQEVTMRCQPILGHNTVFWYRQTMMQGLELLAYFRNRAPLDDSGMPKDRFSAEMPDATLATLKIQPSEPRDSAVYFCASGPLVRNEQFFGPGTRLTVL.

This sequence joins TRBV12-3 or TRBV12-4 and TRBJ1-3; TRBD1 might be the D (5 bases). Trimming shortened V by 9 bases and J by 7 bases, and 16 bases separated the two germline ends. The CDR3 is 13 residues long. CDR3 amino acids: CASTAWGGNTIYF. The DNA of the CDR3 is TGTGCCAGTACGGCGTGGGGCGGGAACACCATATATTTT.

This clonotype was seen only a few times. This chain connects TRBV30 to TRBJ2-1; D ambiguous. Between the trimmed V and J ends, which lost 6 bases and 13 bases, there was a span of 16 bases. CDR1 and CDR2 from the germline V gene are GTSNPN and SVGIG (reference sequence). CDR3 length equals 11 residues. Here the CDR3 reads CACRLDIQQFF. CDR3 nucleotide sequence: TGTGCCTGCCGGTTAGACATCCAACAGTTCTTC.

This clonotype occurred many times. DNA for the CDR3: TGTGCCAGCAGCTCCGCGGAGAGGACCCTCTATGGCTACACCTTC. It translates to CASSSAERTLYGYTF. The chain joins TRBV13 to TRBJ1-2; D uncertain. CDR3 length equals 15 residues. The V end was cut by 4 bases, the J end by 4 bases, with 16 bases between. The germline V gene has CDR1 PRHDT and CDR2 FYEKMQ (reference sequence). Full variable domain (rest looked up from reference TRBV13 and TRBJ1-2): AAGVIQSPRHLIKEKRETATLKCYPIPRHDTVYWYQQGPGQDPQFLISFYEKMQSDKGSIPDRFSAQQFSDYHSELNMSSLELGDSALYFCASSSAERTLYGYTFGSGTRLTVV.

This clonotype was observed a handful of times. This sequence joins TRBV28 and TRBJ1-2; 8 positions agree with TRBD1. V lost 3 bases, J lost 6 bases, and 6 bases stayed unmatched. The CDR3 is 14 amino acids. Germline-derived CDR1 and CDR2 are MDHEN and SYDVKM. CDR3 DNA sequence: TGTGCCAGCAGTTTGGACAGGGCTGAGGATGGCTACACCTTC. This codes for CASSLDRAEDGYTF.

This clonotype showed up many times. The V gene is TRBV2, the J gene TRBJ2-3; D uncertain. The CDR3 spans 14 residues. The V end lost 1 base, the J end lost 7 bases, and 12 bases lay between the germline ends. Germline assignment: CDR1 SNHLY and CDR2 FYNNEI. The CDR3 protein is CASSEVSGRYTQYF. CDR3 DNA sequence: TGTGCCAGCAGTGAAGTCTCGGGTAGATATACGCAGTATTTT.

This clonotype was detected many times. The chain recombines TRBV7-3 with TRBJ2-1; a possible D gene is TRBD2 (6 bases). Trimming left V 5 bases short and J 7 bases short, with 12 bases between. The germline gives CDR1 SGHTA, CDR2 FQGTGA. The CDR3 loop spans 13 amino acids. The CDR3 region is CASSPRGGNEQFF. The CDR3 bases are TGTGCCAGCAGCCCCCGGGGAGGAAATGAGCAGTTCTTC.

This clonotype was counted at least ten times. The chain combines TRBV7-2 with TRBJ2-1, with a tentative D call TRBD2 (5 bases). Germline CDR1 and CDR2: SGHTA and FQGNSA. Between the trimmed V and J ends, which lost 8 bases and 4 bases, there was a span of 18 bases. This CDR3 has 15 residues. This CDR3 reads CASEEAPTTYNEQFF. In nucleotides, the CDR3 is TGTGCCAGCGAGGAAGCGCCGACTACTTACAATGAGCAGTTCTTC. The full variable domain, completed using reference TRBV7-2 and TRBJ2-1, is GAGVSQSPSNKVTEKGKDVELRCDPISGHTALYWYRQSLGQGLEFLIYFQGNSAPDKSGLPSDRFSAERTGGSVSTLTIQRTQQEDSAVYLCASEEAPTTYNEQFFGPGTRLTVL.

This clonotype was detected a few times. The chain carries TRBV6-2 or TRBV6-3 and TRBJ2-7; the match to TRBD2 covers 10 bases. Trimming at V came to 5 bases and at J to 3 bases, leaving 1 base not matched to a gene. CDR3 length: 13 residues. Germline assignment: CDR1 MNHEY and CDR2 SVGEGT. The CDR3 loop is CASSSGRDYEQYF. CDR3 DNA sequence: TGTGCCAGCAGTAGCGGGAGGGACTACGAGCAGTACTTC.

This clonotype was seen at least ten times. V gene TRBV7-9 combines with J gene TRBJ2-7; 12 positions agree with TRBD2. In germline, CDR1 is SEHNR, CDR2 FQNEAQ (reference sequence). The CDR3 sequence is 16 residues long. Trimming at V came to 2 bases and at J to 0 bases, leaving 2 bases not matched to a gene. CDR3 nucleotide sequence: TGTGCCAGCAGCTTAACACTAGCGGGAGGCTCCTACGAGCAGTACTTC. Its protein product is CASSLTLAGGSYEQYF.

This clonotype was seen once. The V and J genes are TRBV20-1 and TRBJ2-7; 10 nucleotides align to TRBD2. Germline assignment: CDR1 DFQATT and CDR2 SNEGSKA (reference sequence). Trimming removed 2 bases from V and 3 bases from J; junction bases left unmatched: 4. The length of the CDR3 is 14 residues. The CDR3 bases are TGCAGTGCTAGACGTAGCGGGAGGCACTACGAGCAGTACTTC. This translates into CSARRSGRHYEQYF.

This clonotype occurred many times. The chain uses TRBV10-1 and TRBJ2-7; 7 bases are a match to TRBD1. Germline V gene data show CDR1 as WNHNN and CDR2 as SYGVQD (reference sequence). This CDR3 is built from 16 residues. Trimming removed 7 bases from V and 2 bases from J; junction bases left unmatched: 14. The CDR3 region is CASNGCQDRPAYEQYF. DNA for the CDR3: TGCGCCAGCAATGGCTGCCAGGACAGGCCCGCCTACGAGCAGTACTTC.

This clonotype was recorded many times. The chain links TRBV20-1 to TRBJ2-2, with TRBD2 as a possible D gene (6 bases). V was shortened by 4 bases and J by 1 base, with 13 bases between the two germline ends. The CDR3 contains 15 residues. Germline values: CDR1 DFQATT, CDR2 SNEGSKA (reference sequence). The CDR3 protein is CSATSALENTGELFF. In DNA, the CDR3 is TGCAGTGCTACTAGCGCCCTGGAGAACACCGGGGAGCTGTTTTTT.

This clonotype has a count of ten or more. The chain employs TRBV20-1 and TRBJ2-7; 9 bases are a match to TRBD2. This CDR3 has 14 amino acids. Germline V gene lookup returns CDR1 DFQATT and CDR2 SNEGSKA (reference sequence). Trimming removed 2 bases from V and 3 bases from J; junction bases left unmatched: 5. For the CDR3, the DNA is TGCAGTGCTAGAATGGGTAGCGGGGGCTACGAGCAGTACTTC. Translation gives CSARMGSGGYEQYF.

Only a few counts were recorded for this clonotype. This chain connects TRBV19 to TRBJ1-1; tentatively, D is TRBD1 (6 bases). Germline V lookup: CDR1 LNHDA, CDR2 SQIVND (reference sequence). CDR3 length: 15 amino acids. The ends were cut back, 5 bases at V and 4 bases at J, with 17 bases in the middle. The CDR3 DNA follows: TGTGCCAGTAGTGGGGGCCCAGGAAGGGGCACTGAAGCTTTCTTT. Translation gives CASSGGPGRGTEAFF.

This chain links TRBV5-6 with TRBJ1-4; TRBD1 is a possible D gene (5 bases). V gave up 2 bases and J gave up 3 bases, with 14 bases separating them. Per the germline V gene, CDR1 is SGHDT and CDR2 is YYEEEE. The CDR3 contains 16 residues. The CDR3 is CASSFGGGAPNEKLFF. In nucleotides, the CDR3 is TGTGCCAGCAGCTTCGGAGGCGGGGCACCTAATGAAAAACTGTTTTTT.

The CDR3 DNA reads TGTGCCAGCAGCCAAGGGTACGGAGATAGTGTTGGCTACACCTTC. This sequence encodes CASSQGYGDSVGYTF. The chain combines TRBV5-6 with TRBJ1-2, with D hard to call. Per the germline V gene, CDR1 is SGHDT and CDR2 is YYEEEE. V was pared by 4 bases and J by 7 bases, with 20 bases between. The CDR3 has 15 amino acids.

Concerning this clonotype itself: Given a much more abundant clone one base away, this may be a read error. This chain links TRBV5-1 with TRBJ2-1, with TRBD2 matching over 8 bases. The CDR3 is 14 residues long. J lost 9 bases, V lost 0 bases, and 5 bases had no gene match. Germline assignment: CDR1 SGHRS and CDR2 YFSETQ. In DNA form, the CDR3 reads TGCGCCAGCAGCTTGGGACTAGCGAACTGTGAGCAGTTCTTC. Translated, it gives CASSLGLANCEQFF.

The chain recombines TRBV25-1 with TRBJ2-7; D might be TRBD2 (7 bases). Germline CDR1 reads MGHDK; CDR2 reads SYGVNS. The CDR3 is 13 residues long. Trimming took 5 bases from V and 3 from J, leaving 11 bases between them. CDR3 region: CASSLGGHYEQYF. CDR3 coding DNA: TGTGCCAGCAGTTTGGGGGGGCACTACGAGCAGTACTTC.

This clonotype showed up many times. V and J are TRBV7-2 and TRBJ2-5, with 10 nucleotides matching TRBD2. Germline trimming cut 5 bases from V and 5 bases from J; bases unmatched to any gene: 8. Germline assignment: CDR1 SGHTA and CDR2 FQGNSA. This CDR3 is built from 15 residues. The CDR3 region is CASSQGAGGRETQYF. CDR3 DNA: TGTGCCAGCAGCCAAGGAGCGGGAGGGCGGGAGACCCAGTACTTC.

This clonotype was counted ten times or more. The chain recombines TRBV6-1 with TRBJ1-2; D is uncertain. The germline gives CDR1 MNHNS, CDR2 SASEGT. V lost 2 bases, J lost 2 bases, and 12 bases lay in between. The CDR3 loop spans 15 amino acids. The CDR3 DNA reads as TGTGCCAGCAGTGAATGGTTCGGTTTGAACTATGGCTACACCTTC. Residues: CASSEWFGLNYGYTF.